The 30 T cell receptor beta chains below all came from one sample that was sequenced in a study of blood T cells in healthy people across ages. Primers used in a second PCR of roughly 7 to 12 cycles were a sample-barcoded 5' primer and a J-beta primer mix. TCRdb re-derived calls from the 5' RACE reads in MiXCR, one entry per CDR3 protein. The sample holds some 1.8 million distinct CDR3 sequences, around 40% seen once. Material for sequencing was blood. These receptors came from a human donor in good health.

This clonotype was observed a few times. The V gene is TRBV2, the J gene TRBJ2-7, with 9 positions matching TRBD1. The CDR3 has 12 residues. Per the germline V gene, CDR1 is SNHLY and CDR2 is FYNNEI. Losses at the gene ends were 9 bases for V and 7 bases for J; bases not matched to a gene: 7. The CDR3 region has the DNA TGTGCCAGTCGAACAGGGGGCTCTGAGCAGTACTTC. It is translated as CASRTGGSEQYF.

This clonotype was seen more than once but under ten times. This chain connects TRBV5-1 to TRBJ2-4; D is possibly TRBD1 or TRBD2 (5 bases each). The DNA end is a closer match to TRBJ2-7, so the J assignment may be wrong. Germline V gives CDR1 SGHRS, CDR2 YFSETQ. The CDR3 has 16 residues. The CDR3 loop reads CASSGAGQGTPYEQYF. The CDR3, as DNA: TGCGCCAGCAGCGGCGCGGGCCAAGGGACCCCCTACGAGCAGTACTTC.

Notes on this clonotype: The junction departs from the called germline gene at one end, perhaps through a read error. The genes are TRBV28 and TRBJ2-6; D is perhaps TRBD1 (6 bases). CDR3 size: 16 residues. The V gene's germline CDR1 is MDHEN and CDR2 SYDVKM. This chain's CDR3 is CASSLWGASGANVLTF. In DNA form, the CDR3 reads TGTGCCAGCAGTTTATGGGGGGCGTCTGGAGCCAACGTCCTGACTTTC. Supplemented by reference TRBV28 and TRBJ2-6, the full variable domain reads DVKVTQSSRYLVKRTGEKVFLECVQDMDHENMFWYRQDPGLGLRLIYFSYDVKMKEKGDIPEGYSVSREKKERFSLILESASTNQTSMYLCASSLWGASGANVLTFGAGSRLTVL.

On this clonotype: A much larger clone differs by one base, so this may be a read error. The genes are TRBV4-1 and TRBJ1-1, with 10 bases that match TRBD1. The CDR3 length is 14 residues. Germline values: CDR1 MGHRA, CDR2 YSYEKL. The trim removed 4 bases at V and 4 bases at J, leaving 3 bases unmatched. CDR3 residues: CASSPGQGTTEAFF. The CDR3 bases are TGCGCCAGCAGCCCGGGACAGGGGACCACTGAAGCTTTCTTT.

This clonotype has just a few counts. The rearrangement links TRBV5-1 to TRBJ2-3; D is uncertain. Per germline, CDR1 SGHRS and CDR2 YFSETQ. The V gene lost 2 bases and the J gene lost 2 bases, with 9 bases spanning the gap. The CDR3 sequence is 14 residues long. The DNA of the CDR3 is TGCGCCAGCAGCTTAAGAACCTACACAGATACGCAGTATTTT. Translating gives CASSLRTYTDTQYF.

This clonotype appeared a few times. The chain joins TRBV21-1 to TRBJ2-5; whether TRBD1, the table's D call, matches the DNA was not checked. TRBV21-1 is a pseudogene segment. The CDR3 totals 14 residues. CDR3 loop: CASSNRDGKETQYF. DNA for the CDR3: TGTGCCAGCAGCAACCGGGACGGAAAAGAGACCCAGTACTTC.

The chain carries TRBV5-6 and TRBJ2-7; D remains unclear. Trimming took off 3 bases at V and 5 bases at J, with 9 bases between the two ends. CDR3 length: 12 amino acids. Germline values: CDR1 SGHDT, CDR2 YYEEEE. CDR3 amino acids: CASSSQSHEQYF. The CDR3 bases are TGTGCCAGCAGCTCCCAGTCACACGAGCAGTACTTC.

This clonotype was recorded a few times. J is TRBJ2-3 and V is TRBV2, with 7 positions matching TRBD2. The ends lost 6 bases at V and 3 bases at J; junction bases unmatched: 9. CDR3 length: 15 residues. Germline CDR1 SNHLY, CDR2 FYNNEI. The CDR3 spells CASSLTGTTTDTQYF. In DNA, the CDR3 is TGTGCCAGCAGCTTAACCGGGACTACGACAGATACGCAGTATTTT.

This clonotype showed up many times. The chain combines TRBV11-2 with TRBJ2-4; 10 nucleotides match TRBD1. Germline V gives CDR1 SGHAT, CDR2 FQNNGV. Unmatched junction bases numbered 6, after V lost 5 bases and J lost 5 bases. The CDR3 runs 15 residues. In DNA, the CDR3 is TGTGCCAGCAGCGCAACGACAGGGGGCGAAAACATTCAGTACTTC. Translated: CASSATTGGENIQYF.

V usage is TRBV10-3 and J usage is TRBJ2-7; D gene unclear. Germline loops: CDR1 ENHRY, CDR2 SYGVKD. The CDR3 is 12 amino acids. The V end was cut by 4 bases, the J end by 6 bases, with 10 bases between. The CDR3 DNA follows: TGTGCCATCAGTGGCGACACTTTCGAGCAGTACTTC. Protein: CAISGDTFEQYF.

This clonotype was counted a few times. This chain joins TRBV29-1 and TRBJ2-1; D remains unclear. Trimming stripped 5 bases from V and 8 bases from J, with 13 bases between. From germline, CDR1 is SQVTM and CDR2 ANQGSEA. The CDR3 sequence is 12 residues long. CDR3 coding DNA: TGCAGCGTTTCTGAAGGGCGCCATGAGCAGTTCTTC. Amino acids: CSVSEGRHEQFF.

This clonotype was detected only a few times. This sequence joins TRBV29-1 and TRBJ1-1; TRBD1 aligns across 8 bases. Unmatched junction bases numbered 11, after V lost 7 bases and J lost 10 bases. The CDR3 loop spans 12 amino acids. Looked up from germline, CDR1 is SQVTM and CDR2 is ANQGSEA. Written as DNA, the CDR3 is TGCAGCGGGGACCCTTGGGACAGGTTAGCTTTCTTT. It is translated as CSGDPWDRLAFF. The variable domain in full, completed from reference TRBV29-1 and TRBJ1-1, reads SAVISQKPSRDICQRGTSLTIQCQVDSQVTMMFWYRQQPGQSLTLIATANQGSEATYESGFVIDKFPISRPNLTFSTLTVSNMSPEDSSIYLCSGDPWDRLAFFGQGTRLTVV.

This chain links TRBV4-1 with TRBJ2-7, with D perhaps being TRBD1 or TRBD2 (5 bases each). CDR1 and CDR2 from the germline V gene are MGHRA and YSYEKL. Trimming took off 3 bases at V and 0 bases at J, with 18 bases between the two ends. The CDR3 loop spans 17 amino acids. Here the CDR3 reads CASSQATGTASSYEQYF. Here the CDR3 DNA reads TGCGCCAGCAGCCAGGCAACCGGGACCGCAAGCTCCTACGAGCAGTACTTC.

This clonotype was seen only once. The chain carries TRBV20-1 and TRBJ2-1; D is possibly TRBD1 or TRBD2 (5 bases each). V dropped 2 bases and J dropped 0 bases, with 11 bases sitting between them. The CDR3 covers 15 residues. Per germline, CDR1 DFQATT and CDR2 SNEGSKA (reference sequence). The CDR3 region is CSARNGAASYNEQFF. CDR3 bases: TGCAGTGCTAGAAACGGGGCCGCCTCCTACAATGAGCAGTTCTTC.

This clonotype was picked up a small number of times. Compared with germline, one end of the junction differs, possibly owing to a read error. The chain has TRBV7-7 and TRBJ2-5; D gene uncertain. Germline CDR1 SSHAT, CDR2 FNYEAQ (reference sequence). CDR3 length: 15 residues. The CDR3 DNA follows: TGTGCTAGCAGCCCCGCTTTTCAGGAACAAGAGACCCAGTACTTC. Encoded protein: CASSPAFQEQETQYF. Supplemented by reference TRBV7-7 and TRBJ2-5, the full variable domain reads GAGVSQSPRYKVTKRGQDVTLRCDPISSHATLYWYQQALGQGPEFLTYFNYEAQPDKSGLPSDRFSAERPEGSISTLTIQRTEQRDSAMYRCASSPAFQEQETQYFGPGTRLLVL.

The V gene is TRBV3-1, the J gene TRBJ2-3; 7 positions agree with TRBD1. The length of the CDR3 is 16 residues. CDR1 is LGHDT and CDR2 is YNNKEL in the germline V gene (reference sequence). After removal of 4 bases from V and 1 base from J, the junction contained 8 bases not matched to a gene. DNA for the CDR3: TGTGCCAGCAGCCCAGACAGGGTGGGGGGCACAGATACGCAGTATTTT. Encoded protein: CASSPDRVGGTDTQYF.

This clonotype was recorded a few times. The CDR3 DNA reads TGCAGCGCAGAGGACGGTCCATACACTGAAGCTTTCTTT. This translates into CSAEDGPYTEAFF. The chain employs TRBV29-1 and TRBJ1-1; D is uncertain. This CDR3 is built from 13 residues. Trimming removed 7 bases from V and 3 bases from J, with 15 bases in between. Germline V lookup: CDR1 SQVTM, CDR2 ANQGSEA.

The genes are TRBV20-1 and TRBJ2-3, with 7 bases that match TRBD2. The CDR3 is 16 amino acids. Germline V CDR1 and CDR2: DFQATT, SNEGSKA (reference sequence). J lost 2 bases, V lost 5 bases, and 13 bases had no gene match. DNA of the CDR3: TGCAGTGCTGCGCCCGACTTCGGGGGGATCACAGATACGCAGTATTTT. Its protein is CSAAPDFGGITDTQYF.

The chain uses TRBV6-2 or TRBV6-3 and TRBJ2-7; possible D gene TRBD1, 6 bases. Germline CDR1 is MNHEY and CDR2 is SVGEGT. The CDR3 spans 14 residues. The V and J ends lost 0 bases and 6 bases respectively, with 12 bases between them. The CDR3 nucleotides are TGTGCCAGCAGTTACTCGAATACAGGGACCGAGCAGTACTTC. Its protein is CASSYSNTGTEQYF.

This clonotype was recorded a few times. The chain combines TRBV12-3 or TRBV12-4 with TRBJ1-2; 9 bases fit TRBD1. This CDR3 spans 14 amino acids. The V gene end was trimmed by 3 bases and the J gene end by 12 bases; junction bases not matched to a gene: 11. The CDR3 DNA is TGTGCCAGCAGTTTTAGCAGACAGGGGGGAGAAAACACCTTC. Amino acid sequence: CASSFSRQGGENTF.

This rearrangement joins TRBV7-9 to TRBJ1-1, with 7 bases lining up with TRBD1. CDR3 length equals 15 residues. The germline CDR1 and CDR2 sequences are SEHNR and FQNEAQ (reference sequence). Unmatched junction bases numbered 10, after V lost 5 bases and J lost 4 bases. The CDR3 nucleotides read TGTGCCAGCAGCCCTCCGACAGGGTTAAGCACTGAAGCTTTCTTT. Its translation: CASSPPTGLSTEAFF.

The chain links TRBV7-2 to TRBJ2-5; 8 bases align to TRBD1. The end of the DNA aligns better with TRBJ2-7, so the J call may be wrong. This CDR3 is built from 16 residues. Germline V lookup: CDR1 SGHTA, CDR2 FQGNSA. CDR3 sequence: CASSLTAGGWDYEQYF. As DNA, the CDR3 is TGTGCCAGCAGCTTAACGGCAGGGGGCTGGGACTACGAGCAGTACTTC.

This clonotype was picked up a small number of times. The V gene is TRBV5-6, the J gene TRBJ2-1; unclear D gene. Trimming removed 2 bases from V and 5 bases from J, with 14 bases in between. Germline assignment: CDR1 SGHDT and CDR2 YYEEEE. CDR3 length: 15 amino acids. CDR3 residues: CASSFLWGHDNEQFF. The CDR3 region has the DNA TGTGCCAGCAGCTTCCTATGGGGTCACGACAATGAGCAGTTCTTC.

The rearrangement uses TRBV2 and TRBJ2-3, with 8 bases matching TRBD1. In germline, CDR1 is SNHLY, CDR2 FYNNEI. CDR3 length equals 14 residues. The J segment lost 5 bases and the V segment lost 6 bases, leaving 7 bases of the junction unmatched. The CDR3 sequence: CASRTGQVRDTQYF. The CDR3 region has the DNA TGTGCCAGCAGGACGGGACAGGTCCGAGATACGCAGTATTTT.

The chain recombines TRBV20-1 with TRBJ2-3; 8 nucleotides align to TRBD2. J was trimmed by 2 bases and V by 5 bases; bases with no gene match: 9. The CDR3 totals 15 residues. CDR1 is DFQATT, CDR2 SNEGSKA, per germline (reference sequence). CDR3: CSAGLAGGFTDTQYF. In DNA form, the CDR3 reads TGCAGTGCTGGACTGGCGGGGGGATTCACAGATACGCAGTATTTT.

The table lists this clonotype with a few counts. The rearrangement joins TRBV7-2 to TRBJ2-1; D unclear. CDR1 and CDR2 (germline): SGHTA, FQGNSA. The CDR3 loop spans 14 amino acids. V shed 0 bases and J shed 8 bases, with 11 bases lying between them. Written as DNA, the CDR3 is TGTGCCAGCAGCTTAGCCCCATACTCCGATGAGCAGTTCTTC. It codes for CASSLAPYSDEQFF.

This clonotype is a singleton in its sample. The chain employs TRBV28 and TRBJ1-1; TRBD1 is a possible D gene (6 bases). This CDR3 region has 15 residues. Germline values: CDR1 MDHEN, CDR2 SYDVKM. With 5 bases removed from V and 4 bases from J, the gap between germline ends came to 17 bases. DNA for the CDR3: TGTGCCAGCAGTCGCGGATGGGGGCCTCCCACTGAAGCTTTCTTT. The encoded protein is CASSRGWGPPTEAFF.

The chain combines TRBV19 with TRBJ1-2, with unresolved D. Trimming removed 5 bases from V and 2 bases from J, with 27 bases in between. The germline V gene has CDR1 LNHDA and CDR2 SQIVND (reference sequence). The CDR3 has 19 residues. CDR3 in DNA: TGTGCCAGTAGTCTGGCAGGAACCTTTCACACAAAAGGAAACTATGGCTACACCTTC. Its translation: CASSLAGTFHTKGNYGYTF.

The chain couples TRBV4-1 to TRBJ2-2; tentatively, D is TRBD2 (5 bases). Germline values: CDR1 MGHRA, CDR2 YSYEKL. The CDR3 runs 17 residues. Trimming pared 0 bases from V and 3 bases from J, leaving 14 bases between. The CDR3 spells CASSQDLTEGDTGELFF. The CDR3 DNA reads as TGCGCCAGCAGCCAAGATCTTACAGAGGGCGACACCGGGGAGCTGTTTTTT.

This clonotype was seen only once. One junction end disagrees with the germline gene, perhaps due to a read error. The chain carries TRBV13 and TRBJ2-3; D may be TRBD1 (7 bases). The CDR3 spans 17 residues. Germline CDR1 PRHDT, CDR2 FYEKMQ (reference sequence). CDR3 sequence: CASSLDQGGTSTGTQYF. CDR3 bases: TGTGCCAGCAGCTTAGACCAAGGGGGCACTAGCACAGGTACGCAGTATTTT.